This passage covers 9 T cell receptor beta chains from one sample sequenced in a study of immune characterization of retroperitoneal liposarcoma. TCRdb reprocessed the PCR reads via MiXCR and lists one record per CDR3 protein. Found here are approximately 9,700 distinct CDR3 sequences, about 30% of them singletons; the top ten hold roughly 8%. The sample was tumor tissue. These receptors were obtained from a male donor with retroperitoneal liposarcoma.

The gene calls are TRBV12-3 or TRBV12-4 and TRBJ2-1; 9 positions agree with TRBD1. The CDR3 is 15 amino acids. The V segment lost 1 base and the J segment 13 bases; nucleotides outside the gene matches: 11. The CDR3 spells CASSLGDRDRETQFF. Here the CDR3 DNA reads TGTGCCAGCAGTTTAGGGGACAGGGACCGAGAGACCCAGTTCTTC.

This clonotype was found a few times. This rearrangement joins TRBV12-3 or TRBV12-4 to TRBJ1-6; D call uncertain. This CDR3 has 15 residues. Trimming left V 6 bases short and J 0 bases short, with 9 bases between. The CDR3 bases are TGTGCCAGCAGCCAAACTGACTCCTATAATTCACCCCTCCACTTT. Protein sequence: CASSQTDSYNSPLHF.

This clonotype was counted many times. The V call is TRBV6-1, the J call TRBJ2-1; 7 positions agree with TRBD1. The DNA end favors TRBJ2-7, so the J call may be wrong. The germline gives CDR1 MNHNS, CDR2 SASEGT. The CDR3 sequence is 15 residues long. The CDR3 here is CASSSRQGSYNEQYF. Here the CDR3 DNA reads TGTGCCAGCAGTAGCAGACAGGGCTCCTACAATGAGCAGTACTTC.

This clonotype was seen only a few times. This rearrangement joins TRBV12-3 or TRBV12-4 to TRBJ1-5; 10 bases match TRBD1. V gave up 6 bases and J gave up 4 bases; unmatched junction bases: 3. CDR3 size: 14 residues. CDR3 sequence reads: CASRPGQGNQPQHF. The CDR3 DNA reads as TGTGCCAGCAGACCGGGACAGGGGAATCAGCCCCAGCATTTT.

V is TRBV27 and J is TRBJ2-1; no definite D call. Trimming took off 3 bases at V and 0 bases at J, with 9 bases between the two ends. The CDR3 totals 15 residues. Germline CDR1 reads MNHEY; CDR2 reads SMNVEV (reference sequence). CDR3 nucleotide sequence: TGTGCCAGCAGTTTCCTACAGAGCTCCTACAATGAGCAGTTCTTC. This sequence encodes CASSFLQSSYNEQFF.

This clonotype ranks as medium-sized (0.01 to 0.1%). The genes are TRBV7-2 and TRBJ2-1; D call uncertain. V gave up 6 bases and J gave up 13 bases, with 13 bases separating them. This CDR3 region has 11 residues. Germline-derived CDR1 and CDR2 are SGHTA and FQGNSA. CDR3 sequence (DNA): TGTGCCAGCAGTATTAAAGAGACCCAGTTCTTC. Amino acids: CASSIKETQFF.

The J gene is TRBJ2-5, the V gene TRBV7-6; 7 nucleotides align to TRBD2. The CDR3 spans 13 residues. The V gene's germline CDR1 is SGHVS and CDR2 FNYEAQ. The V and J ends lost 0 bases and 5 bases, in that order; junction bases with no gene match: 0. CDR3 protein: CASSLAGGETQYF. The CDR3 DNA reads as TGTGCCAGCAGCTTAGCGGGGGGGGAGACCCAGTACTTC.

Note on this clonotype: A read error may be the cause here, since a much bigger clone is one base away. The CDR3 is CASSVGEVSYEQFF. DNA for the CDR3: TGTGCCAGCAGTGTAGGGGAGGTCTCCTACGAGCAGTTCTTC. The rearrangement joins TRBV6-1 to TRBJ2-1, with D possibly being TRBD2 (6 bases). In germline, CDR1 is MNHNS, CDR2 SASEGT. CDR3 length: 14 amino acids. Trimming removed 4 bases from V and 10 bases from J, with 17 bases in between.

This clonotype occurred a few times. The CDR3 DNA follows: TGTGCCAGCAGGCCTGGGAGGAGCTCCTACGAGCAGTACTTC. Protein product: CASRPGRSSYEQYF. This chain uses TRBV12-3 or TRBV12-4 with TRBJ2-7, with D possibly being TRBD2 (6 bases). The CDR3 has 14 residues. Trimming left V 6 bases short and J 0 bases short, with 12 bases between.